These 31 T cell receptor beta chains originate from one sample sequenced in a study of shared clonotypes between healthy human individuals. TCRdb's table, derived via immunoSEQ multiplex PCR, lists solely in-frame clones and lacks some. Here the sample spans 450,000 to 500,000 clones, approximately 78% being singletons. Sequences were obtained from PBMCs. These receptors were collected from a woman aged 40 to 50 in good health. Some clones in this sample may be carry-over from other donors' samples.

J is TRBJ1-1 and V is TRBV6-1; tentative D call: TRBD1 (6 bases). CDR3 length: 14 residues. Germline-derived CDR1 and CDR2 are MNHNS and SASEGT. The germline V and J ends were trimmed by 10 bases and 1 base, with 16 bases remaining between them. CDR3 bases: TGTGCCACCGGGGAACCAGGGGAGAACACTGAAGCTTTCTTT. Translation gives CATGEPGENTEAFF.

CDR3 nucleotide sequence: TGTGCCAGCAGCGTCGGGGCAGCGCAAGAAGCCCAGTACTTC. Its translation: CASSVGAAQEAQYF. The rearrangement uses TRBV9 and TRBJ2-5; D tentatively fits TRBD1 or TRBD2 (5 bases each). Germline values: CDR1 SGDLS, CDR2 YYNGEE. Trimming pared 2 bases from V and 9 bases from J, leaving 17 bases between. The CDR3 covers 14 residues.

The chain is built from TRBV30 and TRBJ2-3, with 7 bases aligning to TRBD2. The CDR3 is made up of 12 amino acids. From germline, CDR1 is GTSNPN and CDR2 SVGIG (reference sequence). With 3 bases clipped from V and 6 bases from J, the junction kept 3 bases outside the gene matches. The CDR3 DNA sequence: TGTGCCTGGAGCGCACTAGCGGATACGCAGTATTTT. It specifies CAWSALADTQYF.

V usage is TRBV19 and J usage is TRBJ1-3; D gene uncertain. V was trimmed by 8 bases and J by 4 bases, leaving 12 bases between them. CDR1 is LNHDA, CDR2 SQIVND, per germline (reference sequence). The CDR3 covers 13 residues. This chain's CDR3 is CASGVGSGNTIYF. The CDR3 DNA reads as TGTGCCAGTGGCGTAGGGTCCGGAAACACCATATATTTT.

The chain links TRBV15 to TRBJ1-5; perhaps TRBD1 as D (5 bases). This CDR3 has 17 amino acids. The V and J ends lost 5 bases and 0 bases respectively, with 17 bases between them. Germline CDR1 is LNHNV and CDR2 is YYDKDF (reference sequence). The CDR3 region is CATSETLQENSNQPQHF. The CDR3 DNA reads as TGTGCCACCAGCGAGACGTTACAGGAGAATAGCAATCAGCCCCAGCATTTT.

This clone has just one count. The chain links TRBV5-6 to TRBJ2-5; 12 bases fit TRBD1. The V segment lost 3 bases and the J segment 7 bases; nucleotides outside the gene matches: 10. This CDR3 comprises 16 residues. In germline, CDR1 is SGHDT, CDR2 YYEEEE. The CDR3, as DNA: TGTGCCAGCAGCTCCACGGGGGACAGGGGGCCGGGGACCCAGTACTTC. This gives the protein CASSSTGDRGPGTQYF.

CDR3 amino acids: CASSSLKRAYNEQFF. The CDR3 DNA reads TGTGCCAGCAGCTCCCTTAAGAGGGCTTACAATGAGCAGTTCTTC. This rearrangement joins TRBV11-2 to TRBJ2-1; D is possibly TRBD2 (5 bases). This CDR3 spans 15 amino acids. Germline lookup yields CDR1 SGHAT and CDR2 FQNNGV. Trimming took 4 bases from V and 4 from J, leaving 14 bases between them.

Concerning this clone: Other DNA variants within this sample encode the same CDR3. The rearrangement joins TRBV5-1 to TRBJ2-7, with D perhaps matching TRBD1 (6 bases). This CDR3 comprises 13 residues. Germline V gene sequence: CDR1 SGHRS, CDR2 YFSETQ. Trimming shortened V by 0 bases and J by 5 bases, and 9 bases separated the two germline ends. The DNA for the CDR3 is TGCGCCAGCAGCTTGGAGTCAGGGGACGAGCAGTACTTC. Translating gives CASSLESGDEQYF.

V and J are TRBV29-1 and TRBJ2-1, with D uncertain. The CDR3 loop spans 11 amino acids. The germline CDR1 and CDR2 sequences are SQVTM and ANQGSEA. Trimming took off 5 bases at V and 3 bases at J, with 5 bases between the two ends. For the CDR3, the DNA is TGCAGCGTTCGGGTCTACAATGAGCAGTTCTTC. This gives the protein CSVRVYNEQFF.

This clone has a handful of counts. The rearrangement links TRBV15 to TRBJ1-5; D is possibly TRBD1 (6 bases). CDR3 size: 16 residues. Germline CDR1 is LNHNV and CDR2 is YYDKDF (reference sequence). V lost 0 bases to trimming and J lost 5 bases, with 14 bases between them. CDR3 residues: CATSRDRGQTYQPQHF. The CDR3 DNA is TGTGCCACCAGCAGAGATCGGGGGCAGACCTATCAGCCCCAGCATTTT. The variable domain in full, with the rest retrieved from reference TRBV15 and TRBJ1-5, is DAMVIQNPRYQVTQFGKPVTLSCSQTLNHNVMYWYQQKSSQAPKLLFHYYDKDFNNEADTPDNFQSRRPNTSFCFLDIRSPGLGDTAMYLCATSRDRGQTYQPQHFGDGTRLSIL.

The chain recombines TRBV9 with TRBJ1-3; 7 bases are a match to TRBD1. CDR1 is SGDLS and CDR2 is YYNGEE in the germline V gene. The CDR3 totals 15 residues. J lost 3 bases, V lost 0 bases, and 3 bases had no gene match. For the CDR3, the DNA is TGTGCCAGCAGCGTAGATACAGGGGATGGAAACACCATATATTTT. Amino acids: CASSVDTGDGNTIYF.

The CDR3 DNA is TGTGCCAGCAGTGTTGGGGACGGGAATGAAAAACTGTTTTTT. Protein: CASSVGDGNEKLFF. This chain links TRBV2 with TRBJ1-4; a weak D match, TRBD1 (5 bases). Germline V gives CDR1 SNHLY, CDR2 FYNNEI. With 4 bases removed from V and 5 bases from J, the gap between germline ends came to 11 bases. The CDR3 contains 14 residues.

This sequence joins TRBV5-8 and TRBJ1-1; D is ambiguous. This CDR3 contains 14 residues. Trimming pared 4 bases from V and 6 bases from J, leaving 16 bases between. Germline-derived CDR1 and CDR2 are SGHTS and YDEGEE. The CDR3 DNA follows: TGTGCCAGCAGCCGGTTAATCCAGCCCGCTGAAGCTTTCTTT. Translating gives CASSRLIQPAEAFF.

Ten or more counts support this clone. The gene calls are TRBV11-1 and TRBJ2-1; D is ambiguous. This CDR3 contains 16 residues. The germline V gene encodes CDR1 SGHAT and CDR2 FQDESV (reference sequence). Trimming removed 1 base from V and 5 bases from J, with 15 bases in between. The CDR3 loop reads CASSLGPPSLHNEQFF. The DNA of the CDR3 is TGTGCCAGCAGCTTAGGGCCGCCTAGTCTCCACAATGAGCAGTTCTTC.

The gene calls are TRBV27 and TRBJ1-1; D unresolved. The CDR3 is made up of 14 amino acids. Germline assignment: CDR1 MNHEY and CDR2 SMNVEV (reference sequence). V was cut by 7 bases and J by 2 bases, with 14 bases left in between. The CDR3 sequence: CASTNILGNTEAFF. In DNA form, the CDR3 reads TGTGCCAGCACAAATATTCTCGGTAACACTGAAGCTTTCTTT.

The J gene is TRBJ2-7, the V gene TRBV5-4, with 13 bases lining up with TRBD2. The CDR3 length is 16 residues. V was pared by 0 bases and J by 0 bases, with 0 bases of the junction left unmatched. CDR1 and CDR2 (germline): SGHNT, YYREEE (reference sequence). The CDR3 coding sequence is TGTGCCAGCAGCTTGGGGACTAGCGGGAGCTCCTACGAGCAGTACTTC. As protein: CASSLGTSGSSYEQYF.

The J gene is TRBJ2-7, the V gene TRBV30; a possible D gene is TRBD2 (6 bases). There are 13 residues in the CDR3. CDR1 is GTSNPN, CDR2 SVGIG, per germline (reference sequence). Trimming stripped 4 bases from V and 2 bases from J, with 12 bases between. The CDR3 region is CAWTGGMTYEQYF. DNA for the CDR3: TGTGCCTGGACAGGCGGGATGACCTACGAGCAGTACTTC.

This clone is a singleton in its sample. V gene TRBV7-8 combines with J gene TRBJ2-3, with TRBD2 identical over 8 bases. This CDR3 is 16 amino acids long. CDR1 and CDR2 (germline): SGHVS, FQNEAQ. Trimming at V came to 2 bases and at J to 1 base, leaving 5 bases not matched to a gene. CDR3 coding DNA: TGTGCCAGCAGCTTATGGGGAGCGGGAGGCACAGATACGCAGTATTTT. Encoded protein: CASSLWGAGGTDTQYF.

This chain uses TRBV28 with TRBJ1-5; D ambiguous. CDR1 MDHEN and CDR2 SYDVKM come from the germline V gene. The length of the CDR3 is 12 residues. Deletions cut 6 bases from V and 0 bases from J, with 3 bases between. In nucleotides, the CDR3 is TGTGCCAGCAGGAGTAGCAATCAGCCCCAGCATTTT. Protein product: CASRSSNQPQHF.

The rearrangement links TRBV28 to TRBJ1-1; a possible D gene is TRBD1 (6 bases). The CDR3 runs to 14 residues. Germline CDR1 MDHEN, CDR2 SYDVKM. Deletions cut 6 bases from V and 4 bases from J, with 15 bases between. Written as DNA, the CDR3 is TGTGCCAGCAGGTCGTCGACAGGTGGCACTGAAGCTTTCTTT. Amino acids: CASRSSTGGTEAFF.

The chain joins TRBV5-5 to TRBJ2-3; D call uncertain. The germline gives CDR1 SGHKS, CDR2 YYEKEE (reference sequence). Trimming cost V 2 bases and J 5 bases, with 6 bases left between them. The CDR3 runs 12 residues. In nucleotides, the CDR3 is TGTGCCAGCAGCTTTTCTGGAGATACGCAGTATTTT. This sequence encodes CASSFSGDTQYF. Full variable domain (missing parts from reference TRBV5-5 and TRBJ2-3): DAGVTQSPTHLIKTRGQQVTLRCSPISGHKSVSWYQQVLGQGPQFIFQYYEKEERGRGNFPDRFSARQFPNYSSELNVNALLLGDSALYLCASSFSGDTQYFGPGTRLTVL.

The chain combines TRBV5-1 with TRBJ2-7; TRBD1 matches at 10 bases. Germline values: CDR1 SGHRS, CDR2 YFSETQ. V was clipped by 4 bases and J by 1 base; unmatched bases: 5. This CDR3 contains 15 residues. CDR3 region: CASSLGTGESYEQYF. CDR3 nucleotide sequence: TGCGCCAGCAGCCTAGGGACAGGGGAATCCTACGAGCAGTACTTC.

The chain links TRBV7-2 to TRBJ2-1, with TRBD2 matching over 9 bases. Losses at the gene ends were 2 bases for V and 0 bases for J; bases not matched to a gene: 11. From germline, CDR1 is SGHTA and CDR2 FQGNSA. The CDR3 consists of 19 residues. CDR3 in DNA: TGTGCCAGCAGCTTATTAGCGGGAGCCAGTGGTGCCTCCTACAATGAGCAGTTCTTC. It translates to CASSLLAGASGASYNEQFF. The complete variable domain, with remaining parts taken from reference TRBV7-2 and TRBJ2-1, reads GAGVSQSPSNKVTEKGKDVELRCDPISGHTALYWYRQSLGQGLEFLIYFQGNSAPDKSGLPSDRFSAERTGGSVSTLTIQRTQQEDSAVYLCASSLLAGASGASYNEQFFGPGTRLTVL.

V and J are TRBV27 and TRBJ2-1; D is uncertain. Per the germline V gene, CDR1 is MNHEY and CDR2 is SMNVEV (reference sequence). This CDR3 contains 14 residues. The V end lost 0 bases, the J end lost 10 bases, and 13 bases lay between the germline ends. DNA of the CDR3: TGTGCCAGCAGTTTATCGTTCCCGCAGGAAGAGCAGTTCTTC. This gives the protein CASSLSFPQEEQFF.

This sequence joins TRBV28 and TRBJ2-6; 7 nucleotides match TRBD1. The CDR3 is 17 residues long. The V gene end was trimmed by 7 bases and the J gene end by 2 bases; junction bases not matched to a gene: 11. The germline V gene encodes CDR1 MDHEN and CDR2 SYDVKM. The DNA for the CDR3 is TGTGCCAGCATCCGACAGGGTAGCTCCCCTGGGGCCAACGTCCTGACTTTC. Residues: CASIRQGSSPGANVLTF.

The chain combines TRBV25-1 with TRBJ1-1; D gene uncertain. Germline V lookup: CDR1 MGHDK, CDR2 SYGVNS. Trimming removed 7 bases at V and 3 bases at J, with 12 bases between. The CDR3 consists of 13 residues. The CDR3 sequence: CASKSRSDTEAFF. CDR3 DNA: TGTGCCAGCAAGAGTCGCTCAGACACTGAAGCTTTCTTT.

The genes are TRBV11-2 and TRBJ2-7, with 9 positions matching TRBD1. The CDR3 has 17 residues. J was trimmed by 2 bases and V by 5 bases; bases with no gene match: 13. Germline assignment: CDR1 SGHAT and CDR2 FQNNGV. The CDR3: CASSETGTGRGTYEQYF. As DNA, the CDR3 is TGTGCCAGCAGCGAAACCGGGACAGGGAGGGGGACCTACGAGCAGTACTTC.

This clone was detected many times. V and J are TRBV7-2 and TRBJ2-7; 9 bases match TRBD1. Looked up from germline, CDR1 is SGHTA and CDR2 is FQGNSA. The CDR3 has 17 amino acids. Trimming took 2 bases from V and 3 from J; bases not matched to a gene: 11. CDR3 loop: CASSLWPPGQGIYEQYF. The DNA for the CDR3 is TGTGCCAGCAGCTTATGGCCCCCGGGACAGGGTATCTACGAGCAGTACTTC. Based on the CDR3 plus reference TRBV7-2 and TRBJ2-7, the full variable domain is GAGVSQSPSNKVTEKGKDVELRCDPISGHTALYWYRQSLGQGLEFLIYFQGNSAPDKSGLPSDRFSAERTGGSVSTLTIQRTQQEDSAVYLCASSLWPPGQGIYEQYFGPGTRLTVT.

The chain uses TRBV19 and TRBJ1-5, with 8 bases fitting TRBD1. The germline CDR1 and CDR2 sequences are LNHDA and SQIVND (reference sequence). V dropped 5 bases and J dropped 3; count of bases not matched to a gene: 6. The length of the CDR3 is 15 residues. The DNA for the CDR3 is TGTGCCAGTAGTGACCAGACAGGGGACAATCAGCCCCAGCATTTT. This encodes CASSDQTGDNQPQHF.

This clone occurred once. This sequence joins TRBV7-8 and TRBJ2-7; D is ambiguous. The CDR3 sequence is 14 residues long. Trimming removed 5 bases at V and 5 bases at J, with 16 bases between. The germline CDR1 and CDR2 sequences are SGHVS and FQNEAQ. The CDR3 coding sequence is TGTGCCAGCAGCCAAAGCTCGGTGCTAAACGAGCAGTACTTC. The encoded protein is CASSQSSVLNEQYF.

The CDR3 is CSVRTSSYEQYF. For the CDR3, the DNA is TGCAGCGTTCGGACTAGTTCTTACGAGCAGTACTTC. This chain uses TRBV29-1 with TRBJ2-7; 7 bases fit TRBD2. CDR3 length: 12 residues. Germline-derived CDR1 and CDR2 are SQVTM and ANQGSEA. J lost 4 bases, V lost 5 bases, and 5 bases had no gene match.